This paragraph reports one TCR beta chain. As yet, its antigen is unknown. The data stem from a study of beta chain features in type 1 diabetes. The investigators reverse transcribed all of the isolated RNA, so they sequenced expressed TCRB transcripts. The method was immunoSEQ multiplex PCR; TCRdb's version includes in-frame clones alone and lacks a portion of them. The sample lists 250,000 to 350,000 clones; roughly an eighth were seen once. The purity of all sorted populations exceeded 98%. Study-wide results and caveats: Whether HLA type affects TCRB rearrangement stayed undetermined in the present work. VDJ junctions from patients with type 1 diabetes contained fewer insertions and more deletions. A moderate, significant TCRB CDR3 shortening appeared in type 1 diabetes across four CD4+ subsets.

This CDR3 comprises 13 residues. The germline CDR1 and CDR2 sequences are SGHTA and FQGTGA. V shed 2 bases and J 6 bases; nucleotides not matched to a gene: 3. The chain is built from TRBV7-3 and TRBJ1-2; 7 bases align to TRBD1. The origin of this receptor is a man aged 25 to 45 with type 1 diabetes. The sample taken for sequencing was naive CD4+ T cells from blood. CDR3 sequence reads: CASSLVGGDGYTF. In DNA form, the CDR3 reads TGTGCCAGCAGCTTAGTAGGGGGCGATGGCTACACCTTC.